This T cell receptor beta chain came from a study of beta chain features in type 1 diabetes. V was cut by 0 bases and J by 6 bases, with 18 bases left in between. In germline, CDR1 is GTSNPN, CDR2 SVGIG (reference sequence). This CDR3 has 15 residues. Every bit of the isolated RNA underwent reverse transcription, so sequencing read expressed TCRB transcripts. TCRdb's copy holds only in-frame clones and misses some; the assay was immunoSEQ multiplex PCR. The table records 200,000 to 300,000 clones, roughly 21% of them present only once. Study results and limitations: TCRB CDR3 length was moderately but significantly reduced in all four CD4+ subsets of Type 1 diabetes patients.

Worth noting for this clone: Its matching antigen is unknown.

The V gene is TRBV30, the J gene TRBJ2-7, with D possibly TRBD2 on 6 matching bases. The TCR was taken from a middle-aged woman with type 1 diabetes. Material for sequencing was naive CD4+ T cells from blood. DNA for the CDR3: TGTGCCTGGAGTGTACCACCAGGGAGGCCAGGCGAGCAGTACTTC. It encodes CAWSVPPGRPGEQYF.